Listed here are 14 T cell receptor beta chains from one sample, sequenced in a study of shared clonotypes between healthy human individuals. TCRdb keeps only in-frame clones here, not all; method: immunoSEQ multiplex PCR. The table shows around 2.5 million clones, with over 85% occurring only once. Sequenced sample: naive CD4+ T cells from PBMCs. As for subset: CD45RA+ positively selected. The receptors originated from a man aged 18 to 29 in good health. Some clones in this sample may be carry-over from other donors' samples.

The V gene is TRBV4-1, the J gene TRBJ2-5; possible D gene TRBD2, 6 bases. This CDR3 spans 19 amino acids. V gave up 0 bases and J gave up 4 bases, with 24 bases separating them. Germline CDR1 and CDR2: MGHRA and YSYEKL. CDR3 in amino acids: CASSQDPGQGRLGIETQYF. In DNA, the CDR3 is TGCGCCAGCAGCCAAGATCCCGGACAAGGGAGGTTGGGTATAGAGACCCAGTACTTC.

The V call is TRBV6-5, the J call TRBJ1-2, with D tentatively TRBD1 (6 bases). Germline loops: CDR1 MNHEY, CDR2 SVGAGI. The V end was cut by 3 bases, the J end by 7 bases, with 12 bases between. This CDR3 region has 13 residues. CDR3 residues: CASSYTGAGGYTF. The CDR3 nucleotides read TGTGCCAGCAGTTATACGGGGGCTGGTGGCTACACCTTC.

V usage is TRBV5-1 and J usage is TRBJ1-2, with D possibly being TRBD1 (6 bases). The V and J ends lost 4 bases and 3 bases respectively, with 16 bases between them. CDR1 SGHRS and CDR2 YFSETQ come from the germline V gene. CDR3 size: 15 residues. The CDR3 loop reads CASSRGAESYYGYTF. CDR3 bases: TGCGCCAGCAGCCGGGGGGCGGAATCATACTATGGCTACACCTTC.

V is TRBV9 and J is TRBJ2-7; D call uncertain. In germline, CDR1 is SGDLS, CDR2 YYNGEE. The CDR3 loop spans 15 amino acids. V shed 1 base and J shed 2 bases, with 13 bases lying between them. The CDR3 spells CASSVTSQATYEQYF. The CDR3 DNA follows: TGTGCCAGCAGCGTAACCTCGCAGGCCACCTACGAGCAGTACTTC.

The rearrangement uses TRBV5-1 and TRBJ2-7; 10 positions agree with TRBD1. Trimming cost V 1 base and J 6 bases; bases outside gene matches: 10. The CDR3 extends over 16 amino acids. Germline-derived CDR1 and CDR2 are SGHRS and YFSETQ. In DNA form, the CDR3 reads TGCGCCAGCAGCTTGCTCTCCGGGACAGGGGTCGGCGAGCAGTACTTC. Encoded protein: CASSLLSGTGVGEQYF.

The chain carries TRBV6-5 and TRBJ2-5, with 7 nucleotides matching TRBD1. V trimming: 5 bases; J trimming: 11 bases; junction bases outside the gene matches: 11. Germline CDR1 is MNHEY and CDR2 is SVGAGI. The CDR3 consists of 13 residues. This chain's CDR3 is CASSQPGTARQYF. Here the CDR3 DNA reads TGTGCCAGCAGTCAACCCGGGACAGCAAGGCAGTACTTC.

The genes are TRBV11-2 and TRBJ1-1, with a possible D match to TRBD1 (6 bases). Per germline, CDR1 SGHAT and CDR2 FQNNGV. Trimming removed 4 bases from V and 4 bases from J, with 19 bases in between. CDR3 size: 16 residues. The CDR3 nucleotides read TGTGCCAGCAGCTCGGCCCCCCAGGGGAGGTCCACTGAAGCTTTCTTT. Translating it yields CASSSAPQGRSTEAFF.

V usage is TRBV5-6 and J usage is TRBJ1-2; weak D call: TRBD1 (6 bases). Germline assignment: CDR1 SGHDT and CDR2 YYEEEE. Trimming cost V 0 bases and J 4 bases, with 13 bases left between them. The CDR3 is made up of 15 amino acids. CDR3 DNA sequence: TGTGCCAGCAGCTTGGGGCCCACAGGGATCTATGGCTACACCTTC. Translating it yields CASSLGPTGIYGYTF. Full variable domain (missing parts from reference TRBV5-6 and TRBJ1-2): DAGVTQSPTHLIKTRGQQVTLRCSPKSGHDTVSWYQQALGQGPQFIFQYYEEEERQRGNFPDRFSGHQFPNYSSELNVNALLLGDSALYLCASSLGPTGIYGYTFGSGTRLTVV.

The V call is TRBV6-1, the J call TRBJ2-7, with D possibly TRBD1 on 5 matching bases. CDR3 length: 17 residues. Germline V gene sequence: CDR1 MNHNS, CDR2 SASEGT. V lost 4 bases and J 0 bases, leaving 19 bases between the germline ends. CDR3 DNA sequence: TGTGCCAGCAGTGCAGGGTTGGGCGGTCCACACTCCTACGAGCAGTACTTC. Amino acids: CASSAGLGGPHSYEQYF.

This clone has a single count. This chain connects TRBV28 to TRBJ2-7; the D gene is possibly TRBD1 (5 bases). CDR3 length: 12 amino acids. Germline CDR1 and CDR2: MDHEN and SYDVKM. Trimming removed 5 bases from V and 4 bases from J, with 9 bases in between. The CDR3 reads CASSVQGYEQYF. Written as DNA, the CDR3 is TGTGCCAGCAGTGTCCAGGGATACGAGCAGTACTTC.

The CDR3 is CASSLRGADTEAFF. CDR3 sequence (DNA): TGTGCCAGCAGCCTCCGGGGGGCGGACACTGAAGCTTTCTTT. The rearrangement joins TRBV6-5 to TRBJ1-1; possibly TRBD1 for D (6 bases). Trimming cost V 6 bases and J 3 bases, with 14 bases left between them. The CDR3 has 14 residues. The germline gives CDR1 MNHEY, CDR2 SVGAGI.

Remarks on this clone: Different DNA sequences within this sample yield the same CDR3. This chain connects TRBV11-2 to TRBJ2-7; a weak D match, TRBD1 (5 bases). Trimming shortened V by 3 bases and J by 2 bases, and 11 bases separated the two germline ends. Germline values: CDR1 SGHAT, CDR2 FQNNGV. The CDR3 is 14 residues long. CDR3 sequence (DNA): TGTGCCAGCAGCTTGGGTCAGGGCCCCTACGAGCAGTACTTC. It is translated as CASSLGQGPYEQYF.

This chain joins TRBV29-1 and TRBJ1-2, with 8 bases matching TRBD1. J was trimmed by 4 bases and V by 5 bases; bases with no gene match: 9. Germline CDR1 SQVTM, CDR2 ANQGSEA. The CDR3 is 14 amino acids. The CDR3 spells CSVRPGQALYGYTF. CDR3 sequence (DNA): TGCAGCGTTAGGCCGGGACAGGCTCTCTATGGCTACACCTTC.

This rearrangement joins TRBV27 to TRBJ1-5; D might be TRBD1 (6 bases). The CDR3 spans 17 residues. V was clipped by 2 bases and J by 6 bases, with 20 bases between them. Germline V gene sequence: CDR1 MNHEY, CDR2 SMNVEV (reference sequence). CDR3 in amino acids: CASSLVGGGKTGQPQHF. The DNA of the CDR3 is TGTGCCAGCAGTTTAGTTGGAGGGGGGAAAACGGGTCAGCCCCAGCATTTT.